Here is one T cell receptor (beta chain) with its context. Germline loops: CDR1 KGHSH, CDR2 LQKENI. CDR3 length: 17 amino acids. V was trimmed by 0 bases and J by 0 bases, leaving 12 bases between them. The data are from a study of shared clonotypes between healthy human individuals. TCRdb's copy holds only in-frame clones and misses some; the assay was immunoSEQ multiplex PCR. The sample has 550,000 to 800,000 clones, over 65% seen once. Sequenced: memory CD4+ T cells sorted from blood. The subset denotes: CD45RA-negative fraction. The receptor was isolated from a young woman in good health. The chain carries TRBV18 and TRBJ1-3, with D unresolved. Written as DNA, the CDR3 is TGTGCCAGCTCACCACCGTCCGGGATACGCTCTGGAAACACCATATATTTT. As protein: CASSPPSGIRSGNTIYF.